This record concerns one T cell receptor beta chain sequence. The antigen is unknown. These data come from a study of T-cell memory formation after mild COVID-19. In the study overall: TCR clustering was largely donor specific.

Study observations and caveats: Some clones that responded were present in memory (sampled pre-infection), which suggests cross-reactive memory joined. CD4+ contracting clones lay mainly in CM and EM, CD8+ ones in EMRA. From day 15 to 85, contracting clones were balanced between CD4 and CD8, whereas later expanders leaned toward CD4+.

Using its own MiXCR run on the 5' RACE reads, TCRdb lists one record per CDR3 protein. The sample gives about 500,000 distinct CDR3 sequences, over 20% of which show up once; around an eighth is in the top ten. The CDR3 sequence is 11 residues long. Germline CDR1 LGHDT, CDR2 YNNKEL (reference sequence). V shed 6 bases, J shed 12 bases, and the junction held 3 bases outside the gene matches. The rearrangement links TRBV3-1 to TRBJ2-1; 9 bases are shared with TRBD2. The origin of this receptor is an adult woman who had mild COVID-19 (a few samples of this study predate the infection). Cell type and time point are not known. The sample taken for sequencing was PBMCs or a T cell subset sorted from them (not recorded which). CDR3 bases: TGTGCCAGCAGGACTAGCGGACCGCAGTTCTTC. This codes for CASRTSGPQFF.